The present T cell receptor (beta chain) was sequenced within a study of cytomegalovirus exposure and HLA in healthy donors. In the PCR, 60 Vbeta and 13 Jbeta primers were used. Sequenced by immunoSEQ multiplex PCR; TCRdb stores in-frame clones only, minus some. The sample yields about 130,000 clones, 80% seen once. This receptor was taken from a man aged 30 to 39 in good health and CMV-seronegative. Source material: PBMCs.

The CDR3 coding sequence is TGTGCCTGGAGTAGGCCTGGAGCACCTTCCTATGAGCAGTTCTTC. Translation: CAWSRPGAPSYEQFF. V usage is TRBV30 and J usage is TRBJ2-1, with D hard to call. V lost 2 bases and J 8 bases, leaving 19 bases between the germline ends. This CDR3 is built from 15 residues. Germline V lookup: CDR1 GTSNPN, CDR2 SVGIG (reference sequence). Using reference TRBV30 and TRBJ2-1 for the parts outside the CDR3, the full variable domain is SQTIHQWPATLVQPVGSPLSLECTVEGTSNPNLYWYRQAAGRGLQLLFYSVGIGQISSEVPQNLSASRPQDRQFILSSKKLLLSDSGFYLCAWSRPGAPSYEQFFGPGTRLTVL.